The 2 T cell receptor beta chains listed next were all sequenced from one sample in a study of blood T cell repertoires in COVID-19. Clones were sequenced by immunoSEQ multiplex PCR, and TCRdb holds only the in-frame ones, with some missing. The sample records a few hundred thousand clones, around four fifths being singletons. The specimen sequenced was peripheral blood. The receptor set was obtained from a man aged 55-75 years who had recovered from COVID-19.

This chain joins TRBV5-8 and TRBJ2-5; 9 bases are shared with TRBD2. Germline V gives CDR1 SGHTS, CDR2 YDEGEE. The junction had 5 bases not matched to a gene; V was cut back by 4 bases and J by 1 base. This CDR3 region has 15 residues. The CDR3 spells CASSEGLAVQETQYF. CDR3 bases: TGTGCCAGCAGCGAGGGACTAGCCGTCCAAGAGACCCAGTACTTC. Using reference TRBV5-8 and TRBJ2-5 for the parts outside the CDR3, the full variable domain is EAGVTQSPTHLIKTRGQQATLRCSPISGHTSVYWYQQALGLGLQFLLWYDEGEERNRGNFPPRFSGRQFPNYSSELNVNALELEDSALYLCASSEGLAVQETQYFGPGTRLLVL.

This chain connects TRBV9 to TRBJ2-3; unclear D gene. The CDR3 has 10 amino acids. Per germline, CDR1 SGDLS and CDR2 YYNGEE. The V end was cut by 7 bases, the J end by 6 bases, with 6 bases between. CDR3 residues: CASGRDTQYF. CDR3 nucleotide sequence: TGTGCCAGCGGCAGGGATACGCAGTATTTT.